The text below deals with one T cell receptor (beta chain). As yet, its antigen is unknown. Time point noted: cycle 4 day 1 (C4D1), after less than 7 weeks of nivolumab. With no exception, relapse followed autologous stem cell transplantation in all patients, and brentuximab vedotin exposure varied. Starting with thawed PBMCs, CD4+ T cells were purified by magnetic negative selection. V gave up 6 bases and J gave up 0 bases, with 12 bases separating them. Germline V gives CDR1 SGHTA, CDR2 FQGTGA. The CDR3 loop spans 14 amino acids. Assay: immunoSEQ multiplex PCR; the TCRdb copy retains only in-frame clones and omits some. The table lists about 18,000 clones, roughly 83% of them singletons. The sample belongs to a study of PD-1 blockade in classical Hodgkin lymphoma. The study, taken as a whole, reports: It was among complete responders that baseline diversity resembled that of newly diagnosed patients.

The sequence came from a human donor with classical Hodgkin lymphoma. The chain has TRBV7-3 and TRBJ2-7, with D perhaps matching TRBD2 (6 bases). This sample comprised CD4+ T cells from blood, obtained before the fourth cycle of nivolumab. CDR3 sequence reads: CASSLGLNSYEQYF. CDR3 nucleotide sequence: TGTGCCAGCAGTTTGGGACTTAACTCCTACGAGCAGTACTTC.